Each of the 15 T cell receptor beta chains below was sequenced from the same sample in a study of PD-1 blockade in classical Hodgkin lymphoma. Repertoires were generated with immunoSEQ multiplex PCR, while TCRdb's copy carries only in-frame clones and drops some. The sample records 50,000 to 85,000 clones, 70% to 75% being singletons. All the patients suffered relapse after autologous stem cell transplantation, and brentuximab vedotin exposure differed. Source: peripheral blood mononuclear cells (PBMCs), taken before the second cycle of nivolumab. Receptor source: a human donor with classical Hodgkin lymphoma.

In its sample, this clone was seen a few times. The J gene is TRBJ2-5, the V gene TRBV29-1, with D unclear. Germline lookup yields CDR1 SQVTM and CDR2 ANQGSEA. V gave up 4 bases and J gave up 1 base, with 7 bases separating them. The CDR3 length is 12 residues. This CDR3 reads CSVVNFQETQYF. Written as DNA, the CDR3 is TGCAGCGTTGTCAACTTCCAAGAGACCCAGTACTTC.

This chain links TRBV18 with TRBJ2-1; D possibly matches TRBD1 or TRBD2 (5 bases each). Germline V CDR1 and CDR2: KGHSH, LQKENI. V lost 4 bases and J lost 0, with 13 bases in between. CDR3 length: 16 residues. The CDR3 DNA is TGTGCCAGCTCACGGGACCCACCGAGCTCCTACAATGAGCAGTTCTTC. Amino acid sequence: CASSRDPPSSYNEQFF.

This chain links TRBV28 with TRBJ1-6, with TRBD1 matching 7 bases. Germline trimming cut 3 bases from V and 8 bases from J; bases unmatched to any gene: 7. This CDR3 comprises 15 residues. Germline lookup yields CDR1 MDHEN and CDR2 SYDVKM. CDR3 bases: TGTGCCAGCAGTTTCTCCGACAGGGACGATTCACCCCTCCACTTT. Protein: CASSFSDRDDSPLHF.

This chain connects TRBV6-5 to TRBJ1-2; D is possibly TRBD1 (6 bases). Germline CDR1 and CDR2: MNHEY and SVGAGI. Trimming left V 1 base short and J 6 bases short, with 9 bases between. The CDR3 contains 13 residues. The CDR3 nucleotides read TGTGCCAGCAGTTACTTCAGGGGACATGGCTACACCTTC. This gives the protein CASSYFRGHGYTF.

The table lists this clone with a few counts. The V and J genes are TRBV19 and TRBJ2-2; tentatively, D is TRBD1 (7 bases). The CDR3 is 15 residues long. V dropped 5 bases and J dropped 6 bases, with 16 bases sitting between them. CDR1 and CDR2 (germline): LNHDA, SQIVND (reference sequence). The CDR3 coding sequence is TGTGCCAGTAGTCCCAGGGGGGAAGGTCCCGGGGAGCTGTTTTTT. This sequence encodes CASSPRGEGPGELFF.

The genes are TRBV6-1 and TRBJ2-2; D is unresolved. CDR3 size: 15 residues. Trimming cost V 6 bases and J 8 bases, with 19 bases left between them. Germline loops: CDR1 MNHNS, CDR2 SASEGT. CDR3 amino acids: CASRRSMGTSGELFF. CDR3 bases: TGTGCCAGCAGACGAAGTATGGGTACTTCTGGGGAGCTGTTTTTT.

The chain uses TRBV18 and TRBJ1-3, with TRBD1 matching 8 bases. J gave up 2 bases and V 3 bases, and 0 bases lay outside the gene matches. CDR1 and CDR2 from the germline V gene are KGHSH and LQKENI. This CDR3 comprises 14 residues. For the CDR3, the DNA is TGTGCCAGCTCACCGGACAGGGCTGGAAACACCATATATTTT. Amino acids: CASSPDRAGNTIYF.

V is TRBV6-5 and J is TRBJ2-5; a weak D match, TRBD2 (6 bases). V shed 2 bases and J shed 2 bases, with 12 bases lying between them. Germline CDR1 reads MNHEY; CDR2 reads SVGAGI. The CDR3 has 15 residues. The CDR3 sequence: CASSYSSGTQETQYF. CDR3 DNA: TGTGCCAGCAGTTACAGCTCCGGGACTCAAGAGACCCAGTACTTC.

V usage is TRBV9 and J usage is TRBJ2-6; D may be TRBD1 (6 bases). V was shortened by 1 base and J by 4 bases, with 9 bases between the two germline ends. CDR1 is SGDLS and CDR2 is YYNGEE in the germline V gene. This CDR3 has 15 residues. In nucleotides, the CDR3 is TGTGCCAGCAGCGTACAGGGGCCCGGGGCCAACGTCCTGACTTTC. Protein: CASSVQGPGANVLTF. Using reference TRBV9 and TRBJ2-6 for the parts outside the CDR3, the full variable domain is DSGVTQTPKHLITATGQRVTLRCSPRSGDLSVYWYQQSLDQGLQFLIQYYNGEERAKGNILERFSAQQFPDLHSELNLSSLELGDSALYFCASSVQGPGANVLTFGAGSRLTVL.

The CDR3 sequence is CASGSGPRDGTNQPQHF. In nucleotides, the CDR3 is TGTGCCAGCGGATCGGGGCCGAGGGACGGAACCAATCAGCCCCAGCATTTT. The chain links TRBV27 to TRBJ1-5; D is possibly TRBD1 (5 bases). The CDR3 is made up of 17 amino acids. The germline V gene has CDR1 MNHEY and CDR2 SMNVEV (reference sequence). Trimming shortened V by 8 bases and J by 3 bases, and 23 bases separated the two germline ends.

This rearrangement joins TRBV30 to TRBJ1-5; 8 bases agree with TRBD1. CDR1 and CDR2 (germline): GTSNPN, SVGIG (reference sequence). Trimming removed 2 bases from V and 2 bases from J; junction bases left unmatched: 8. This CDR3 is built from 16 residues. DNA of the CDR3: TGTGCCTGGAGTTTCAGGACAGGGCCCGGCAATCAGCCCCAGCATTTT. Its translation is CAWSFRTGPGNQPQHF.

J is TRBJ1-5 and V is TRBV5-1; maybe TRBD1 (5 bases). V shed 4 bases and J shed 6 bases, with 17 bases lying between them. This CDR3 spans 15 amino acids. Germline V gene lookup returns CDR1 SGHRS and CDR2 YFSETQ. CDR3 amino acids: CASSPWGDVSQPQHF. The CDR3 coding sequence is TGCGCCAGCAGCCCTTGGGGGGACGTTAGTCAGCCCCAGCATTTT.

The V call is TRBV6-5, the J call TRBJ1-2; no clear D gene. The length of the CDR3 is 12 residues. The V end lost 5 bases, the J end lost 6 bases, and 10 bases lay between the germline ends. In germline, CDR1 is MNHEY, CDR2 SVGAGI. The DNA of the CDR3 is TGTGCCAGCAGTCTCGGACGTAATGGCTACACCTTC. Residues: CASSLGRNGYTF.

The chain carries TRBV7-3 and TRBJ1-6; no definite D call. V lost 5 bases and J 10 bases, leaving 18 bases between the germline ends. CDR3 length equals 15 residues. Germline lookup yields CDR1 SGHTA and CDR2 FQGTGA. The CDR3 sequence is CASSENGRPNSPLHF. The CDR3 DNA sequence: TGTGCCAGCAGCGAAAACGGCAGGCCGAACTCACCCCTCCACTTT.

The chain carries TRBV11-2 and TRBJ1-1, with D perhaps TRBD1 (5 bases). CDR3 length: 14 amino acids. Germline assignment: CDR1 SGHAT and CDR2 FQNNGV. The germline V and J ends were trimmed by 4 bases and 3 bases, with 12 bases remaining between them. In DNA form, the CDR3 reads TGTGCCAGCAGCTCGAACCAGGGTTACACTGAAGCTTTCTTT. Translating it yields CASSSNQGYTEAFF.